This TCR beta chain was recorded in a study of a mutant IDH1 vaccine in newly diagnosed glioma. For the study at large: Treated patients were roughly 60% male, 37.5% female, mean age approximately 42 years. Before enrollment, patients got radiotherapy alone, temozolomide alone, or mostly the combination.

Produced via immunoSEQ multiplex PCR; TCRdb's table is partial and in-frame only. The sample carries about 66,000 clones, approximately 80% recorded once. Time point defined: week 11, during vaccination. The content of each vaccine dose was 300 ug of mutant IDH1 20-mer peptide, and topical imiquimod accompanied it. A note on this clone: What it binds is not known.

The CDR3 is 15 amino acids. The V and J ends lost 4 bases and 6 bases, in that order; junction bases with no gene match: 7. The germline V gene encodes CDR1 MNHEY and CDR2 SVGAGI. The sequence derives from a man younger than 45 with glioma. The sequencing used PBMCs, collected from a glioma patient whose treatment included an IDH1 peptide vaccine. This chain joins TRBV6-5 and TRBJ2-5; 11 positions match TRBD2. The CDR3 bases are TGTGCCAGCAGTTCTACTAGCGGGAGTAGAAAGACCCAGTACTTC. This codes for CASSSTSGSRKTQYF.